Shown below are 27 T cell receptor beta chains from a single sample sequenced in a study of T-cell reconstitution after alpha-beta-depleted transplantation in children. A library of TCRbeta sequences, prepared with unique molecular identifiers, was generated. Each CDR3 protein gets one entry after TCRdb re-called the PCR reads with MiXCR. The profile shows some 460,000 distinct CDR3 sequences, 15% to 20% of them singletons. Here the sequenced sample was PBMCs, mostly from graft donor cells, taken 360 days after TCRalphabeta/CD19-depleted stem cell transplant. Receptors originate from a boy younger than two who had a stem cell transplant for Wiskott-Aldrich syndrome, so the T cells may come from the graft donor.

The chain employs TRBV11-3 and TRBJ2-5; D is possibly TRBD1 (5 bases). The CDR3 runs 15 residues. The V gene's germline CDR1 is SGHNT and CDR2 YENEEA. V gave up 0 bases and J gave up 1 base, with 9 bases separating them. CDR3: CASSLEGRAQETQYF. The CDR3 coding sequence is TGTGCCAGCAGCTTAGAAGGCAGGGCCCAAGAGACCCAGTACTTC.

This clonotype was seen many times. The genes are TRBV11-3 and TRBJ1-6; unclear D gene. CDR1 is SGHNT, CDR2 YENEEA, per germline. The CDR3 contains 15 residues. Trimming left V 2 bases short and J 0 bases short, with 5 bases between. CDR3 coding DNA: TGTGCCAGCAGCTTAAGGAGCTCCTATAATTCACCCCTCCACTTT. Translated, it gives CASSLRSSYNSPLHF.

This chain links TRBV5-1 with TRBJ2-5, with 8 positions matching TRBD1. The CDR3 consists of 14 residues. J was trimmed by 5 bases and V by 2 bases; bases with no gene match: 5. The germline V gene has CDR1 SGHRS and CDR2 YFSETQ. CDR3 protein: CASSFPGGEETQYF. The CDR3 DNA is TGCGCCAGCAGCTTTCCAGGGGGCGAGGAGACCCAGTACTTC.

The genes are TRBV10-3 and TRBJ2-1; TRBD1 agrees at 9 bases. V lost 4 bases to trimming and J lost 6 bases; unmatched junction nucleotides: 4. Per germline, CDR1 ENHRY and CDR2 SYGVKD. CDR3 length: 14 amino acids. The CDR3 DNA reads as TGTGCCATCAGTGCCGGGACAGGGCCCAATGAGCAGTTCTTC. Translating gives CAISAGTGPNEQFF.

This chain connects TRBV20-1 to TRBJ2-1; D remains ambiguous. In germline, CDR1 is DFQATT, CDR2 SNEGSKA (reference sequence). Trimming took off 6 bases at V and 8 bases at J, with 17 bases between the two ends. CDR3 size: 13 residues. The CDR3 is CSAPGPTADEQFF. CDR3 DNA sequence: TGCAGTGCCCCCGGACCAACTGCGGATGAGCAGTTCTTC.

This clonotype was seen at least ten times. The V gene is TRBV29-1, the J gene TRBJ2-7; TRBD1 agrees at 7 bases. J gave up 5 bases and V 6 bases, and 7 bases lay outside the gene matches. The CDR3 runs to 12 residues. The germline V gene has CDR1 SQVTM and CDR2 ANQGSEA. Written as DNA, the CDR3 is TGCAGCGTCGTGGGACAGATCCACGAGCAGTACTTC. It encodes CSVVGQIHEQYF.

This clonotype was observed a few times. The DNA of the CDR3 is TGTGCCAGCAGCCGCCTACTAGCGGGGGGGGAAGAGACCCAGTACTTC. It encodes CASSRLLAGGEETQYF. The gene calls are TRBV12-3 or TRBV12-4 and TRBJ2-5, with 13 positions matching TRBD2. Germline trimming cut 6 bases from V and 3 bases from J; bases unmatched to any gene: 7. This CDR3 has 16 residues.

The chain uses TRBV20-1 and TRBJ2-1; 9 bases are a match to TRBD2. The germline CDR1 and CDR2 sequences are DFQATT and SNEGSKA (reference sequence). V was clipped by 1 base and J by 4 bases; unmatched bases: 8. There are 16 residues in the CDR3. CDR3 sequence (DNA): TGCAGTGCTAGAGCTGGGACTAGCTGGCGGTACAATGAGCAGTTCTTC. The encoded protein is CSARAGTSWRYNEQFF.

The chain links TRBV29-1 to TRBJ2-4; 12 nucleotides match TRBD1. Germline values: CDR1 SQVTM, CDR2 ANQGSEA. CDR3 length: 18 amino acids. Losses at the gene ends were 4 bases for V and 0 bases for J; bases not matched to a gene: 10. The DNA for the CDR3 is TGCAGCGTTGTCTTTGGGACAGGGGGCTCACTAGCCAAAAACATTCAGTACTTC. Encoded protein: CSVVFGTGGSLAKNIQYF.

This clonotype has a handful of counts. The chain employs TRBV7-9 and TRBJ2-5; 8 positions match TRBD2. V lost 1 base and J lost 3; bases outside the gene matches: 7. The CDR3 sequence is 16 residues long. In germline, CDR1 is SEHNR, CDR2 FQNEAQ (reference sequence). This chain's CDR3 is CASSLVPGGPEETQYF. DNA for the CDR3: TGTGCCAGCAGCTTAGTTCCGGGAGGGCCGGAAGAGACCCAGTACTTC.

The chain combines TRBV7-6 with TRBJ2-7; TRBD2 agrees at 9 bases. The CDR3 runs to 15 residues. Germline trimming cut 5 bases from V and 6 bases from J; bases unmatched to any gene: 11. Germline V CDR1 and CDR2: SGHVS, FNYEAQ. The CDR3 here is CASSRRPGLATEQYF. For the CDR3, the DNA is TGTGCCAGCAGCCGCAGACCGGGACTAGCAACCGAGCAGTACTTC.

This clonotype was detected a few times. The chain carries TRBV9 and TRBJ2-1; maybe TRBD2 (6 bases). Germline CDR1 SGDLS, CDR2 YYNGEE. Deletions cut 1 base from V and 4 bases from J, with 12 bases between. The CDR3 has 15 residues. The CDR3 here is CASSVHRDFYNEQFF. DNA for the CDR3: TGTGCCAGCAGCGTACACCGGGACTTTTACAATGAGCAGTTCTTC.

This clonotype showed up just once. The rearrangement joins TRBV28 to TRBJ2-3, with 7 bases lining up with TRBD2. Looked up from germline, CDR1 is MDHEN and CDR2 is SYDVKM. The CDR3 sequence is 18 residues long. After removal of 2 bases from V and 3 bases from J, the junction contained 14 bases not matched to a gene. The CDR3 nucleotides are TGTGCCAGCAGTTTAAATCCCACGGGGCGGGGGTTGACAGATACGCAGTATTTT. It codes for CASSLNPTGRGLTDTQYF.

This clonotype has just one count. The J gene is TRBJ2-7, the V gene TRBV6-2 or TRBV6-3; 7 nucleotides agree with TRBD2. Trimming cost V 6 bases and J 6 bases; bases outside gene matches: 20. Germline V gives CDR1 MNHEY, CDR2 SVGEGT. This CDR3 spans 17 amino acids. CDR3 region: CASRKLGAAGDGVEQYF. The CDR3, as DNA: TGTGCCAGCAGGAAACTGGGAGCCGCGGGAGACGGGGTCGAGCAGTACTTC.

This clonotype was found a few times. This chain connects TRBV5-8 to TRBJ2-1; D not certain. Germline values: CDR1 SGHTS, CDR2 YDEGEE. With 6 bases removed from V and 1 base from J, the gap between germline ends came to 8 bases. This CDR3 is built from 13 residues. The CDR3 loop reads CASIADSYNEQFF. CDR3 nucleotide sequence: TGTGCCAGCATCGCGGATTCCTACAATGAGCAGTTCTTC.

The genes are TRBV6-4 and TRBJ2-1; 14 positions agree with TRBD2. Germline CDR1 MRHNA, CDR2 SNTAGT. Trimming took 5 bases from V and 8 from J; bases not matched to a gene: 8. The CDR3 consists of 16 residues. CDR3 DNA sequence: TGTGCCAGCAGTCCTGGACTAGCGGGAGGAGGGGATGAGCAGTTCTTC. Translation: CASSPGLAGGGDEQFF.

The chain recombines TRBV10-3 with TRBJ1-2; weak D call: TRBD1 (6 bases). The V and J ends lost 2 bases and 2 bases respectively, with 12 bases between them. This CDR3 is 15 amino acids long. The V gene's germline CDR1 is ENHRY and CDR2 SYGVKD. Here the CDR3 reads CAISEPYRANYGYTF. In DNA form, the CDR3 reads TGTGCCATCAGTGAGCCCTACAGGGCCAACTATGGCTACACCTTC.

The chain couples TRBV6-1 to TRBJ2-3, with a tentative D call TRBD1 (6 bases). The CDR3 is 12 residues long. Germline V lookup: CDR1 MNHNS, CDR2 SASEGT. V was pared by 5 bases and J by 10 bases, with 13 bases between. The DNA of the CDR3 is TGTGCCAGCAGTCTCCTACAGGGTTCGCAGTATTTT. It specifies CASSLLQGSQYF.

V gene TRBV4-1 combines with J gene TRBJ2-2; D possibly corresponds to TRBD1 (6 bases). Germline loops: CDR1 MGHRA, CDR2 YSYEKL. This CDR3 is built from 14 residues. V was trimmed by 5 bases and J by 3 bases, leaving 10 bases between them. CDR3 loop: CASSGRGYTGELFF. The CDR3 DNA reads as TGCGCCAGCAGCGGCAGGGGTTACACCGGGGAGCTGTTTTTT.

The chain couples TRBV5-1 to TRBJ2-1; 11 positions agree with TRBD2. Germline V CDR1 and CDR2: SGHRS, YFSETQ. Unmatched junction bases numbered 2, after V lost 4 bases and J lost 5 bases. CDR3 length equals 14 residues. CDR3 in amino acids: CASSETSGDNEQFF. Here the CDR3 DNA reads TGCGCCAGCAGCGAGACTAGCGGGGACAATGAGCAGTTCTTC.

The CDR3 sequence: CAISEPGGGGQPQHF. Here the CDR3 DNA reads TGTGCCATCAGTGAGCCAGGGGGCGGGGGACAGCCCCAGCATTTT. J is TRBJ1-5 and V is TRBV10-3; 8 bases are shared with TRBD1. The V and J ends lost 2 bases and 7 bases, in that order; junction bases with no gene match: 7. The CDR3 has 15 amino acids. The germline gives CDR1 ENHRY, CDR2 SYGVKD.

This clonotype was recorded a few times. This chain's CDR3 is CASSPRDRESYGYTF. CDR3 in DNA: TGCGCCAGCAGCCCCCGGGACAGGGAATCATATGGCTACACCTTC. The chain carries TRBV4-3 and TRBJ1-2; 9 bases line up with TRBD1. V trimming: 4 bases; J trimming: 5 bases; junction bases outside the gene matches: 8. This CDR3 region has 15 residues. The germline V gene encodes CDR1 LGHNA and CDR2 YSLEER.

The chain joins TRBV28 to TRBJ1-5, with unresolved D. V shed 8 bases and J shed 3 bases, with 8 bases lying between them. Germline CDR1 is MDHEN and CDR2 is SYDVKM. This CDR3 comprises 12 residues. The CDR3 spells CASERYNQPQHF. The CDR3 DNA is TGTGCCAGCGAAAGATACAATCAGCCCCAGCATTTT. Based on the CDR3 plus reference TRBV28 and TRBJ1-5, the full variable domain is DVKVTQSSRYLVKRTGEKVFLECVQDMDHENMFWYRQDPGLGLRLIYFSYDVKMKEKGDIPEGYSVSREKKERFSLILESASTNQTSMYLCASERYNQPQHFGDGTRLSIL.

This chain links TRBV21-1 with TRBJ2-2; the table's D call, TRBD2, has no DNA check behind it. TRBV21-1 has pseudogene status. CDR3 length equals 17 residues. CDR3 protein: CASSKGTSGGKGGELFF. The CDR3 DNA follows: TGTGCCAGCAGCAAAGGCACTAGCGGAGGGAAAGGCGGGGAGCTGTTTTTT.

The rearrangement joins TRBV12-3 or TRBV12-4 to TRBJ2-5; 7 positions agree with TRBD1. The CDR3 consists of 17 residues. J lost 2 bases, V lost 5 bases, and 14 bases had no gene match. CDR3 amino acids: CASSRNNRGKGQETQYF. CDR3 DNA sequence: TGTGCCAGCAGTCGTAATAACAGGGGAAAAGGTCAAGAGACCCAGTACTTC.

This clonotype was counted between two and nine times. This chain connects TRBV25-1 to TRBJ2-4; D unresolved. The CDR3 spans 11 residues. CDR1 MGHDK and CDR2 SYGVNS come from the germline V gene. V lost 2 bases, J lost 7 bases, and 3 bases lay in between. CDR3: CASSERNIQYF. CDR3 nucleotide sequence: TGTGCCAGCAGTGAACGTAACATTCAGTACTTC.

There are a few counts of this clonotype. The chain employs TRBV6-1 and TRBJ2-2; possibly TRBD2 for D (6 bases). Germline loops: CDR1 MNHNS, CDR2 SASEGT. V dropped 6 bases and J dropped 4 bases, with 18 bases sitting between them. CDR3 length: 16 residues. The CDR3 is CASRRLAGTSTGELFF. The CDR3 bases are TGTGCCAGCAGGAGGCTTGCGGGGACTTCCACCGGGGAGCTGTTTTTT.